This TCR beta chain was retrieved from a study of T cells in narcolepsy. TCRdb's copy holds only in-frame clones and misses some; the assay was immunoSEQ multiplex PCR. The table has 30,000 to 40,000 clones, 81% seen once. This CDR3 contains 14 residues. V lost 5 bases, J lost 4 bases, and 14 bases lay in between. Germline V gives CDR1 SEHNR, CDR2 FQNEAQ (reference sequence). The chain joins TRBV7-9 to TRBJ2-5; possible D gene TRBD2, 6 bases. This TCR came from a human donor in good health. Material for sequencing was memory (CD45RA-) CD4+ T cells from blood. This chain's CDR3 is CASSQQGGVETQYF. The CDR3 DNA is TGTGCCAGCAGCCAGCAGGGAGGAGTAGAGACCCAGTACTTC.